This TCR beta chain emerged from a study of cytomegalovirus exposure and HLA in healthy donors. Study-level background: Samples from HLA-typed donors yielded 65 million to 85 million unique TCRs in an early data release.

Study results and caveats: For TCR beta chains, V- and J-gene trimming was later linked to a missense DCLRE1C variant. There were reportedly fewer N-insertions in an Asian-associated ancestry cluster than the roughly 670-donor mean, in a later analysis.

For this clone: The antigen is undetermined.

PCR employed 60 Vbeta and 13 Jbeta primers. Here immunoSEQ multiplex PCR was the method, and the copy in TCRdb shows in-frame clones only, minus some. Its table lists roughly 120,000 clones. Donors consisted of healthy bone marrow donors. V dropped 0 bases and J dropped 2; count of bases not matched to a gene: 10. This CDR3 spans 18 amino acids. CDR1 and CDR2 from the germline V gene are LNHNV and YYDKDF (reference sequence). The chain has TRBV15 and TRBJ2-5; 9 nucleotides agree with TRBD2. The source of this sequence is a man aged 30 to 39 in good health and CMV-seronegative. Source material: PBMCs. The CDR3 is CATSRDLLAGLLQETQYF. As DNA, the CDR3 is TGTGCCACCAGCAGAGATCTGCTAGCGGGGTTATTACAAGAGACCCAGTACTTC.